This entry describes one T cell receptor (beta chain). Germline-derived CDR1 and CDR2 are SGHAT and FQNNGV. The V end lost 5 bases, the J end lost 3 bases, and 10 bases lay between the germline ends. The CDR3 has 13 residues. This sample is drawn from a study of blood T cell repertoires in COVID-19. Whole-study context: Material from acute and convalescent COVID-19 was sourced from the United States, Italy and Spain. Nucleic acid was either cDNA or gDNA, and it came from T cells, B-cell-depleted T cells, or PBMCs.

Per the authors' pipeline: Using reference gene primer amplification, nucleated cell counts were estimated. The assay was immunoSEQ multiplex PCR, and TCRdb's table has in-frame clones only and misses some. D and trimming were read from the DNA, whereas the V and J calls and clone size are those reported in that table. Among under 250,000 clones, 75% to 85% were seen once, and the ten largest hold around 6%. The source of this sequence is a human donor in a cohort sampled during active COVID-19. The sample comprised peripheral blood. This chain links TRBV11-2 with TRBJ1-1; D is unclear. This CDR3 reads CASSTQAYTEAFF. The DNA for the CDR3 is TGTGCCAGCAGCACCCAGGCATACACTGAAGCTTTCTTT.